A single sample gave rise to the 8 T cell receptor beta chains below, sequenced in a study of blood T cell repertoires in COVID-19. Sequencing was performed with immunoSEQ multiplex PCR; in TCRdb, only in-frame clones are kept and a portion is missing. The sample contains 200,000 or so clones, 88% of which appear only once. The sequenced material came from peripheral blood. The receptors come from a man between 70 and 80 years old with active or convalescent COVID-19.

This chain uses TRBV14 with TRBJ2-1; 13 bases align to TRBD2. The V segment lost 4 bases and the J segment 9 bases; nucleotides outside the gene matches: 15. Per the germline V gene, CDR1 is SGHDN and CDR2 is FVKESK. This CDR3 comprises 18 residues. CDR3 in amino acids: CASSLLRGTSGRAPEQFF. Written as DNA, the CDR3 is TGTGCCAGCAGCCTTTTACGGGGAACTAGCGGGAGGGCCCCTGAGCAGTTCTTC.

The chain recombines TRBV5-1 with TRBJ2-5, with 12 bases that match TRBD2. The CDR3 sequence is 15 residues long. V lost 7 bases, J lost 1 base, and 5 bases stayed unmatched. Germline values: CDR1 SGHRS, CDR2 YFSETQ. CDR3 nucleotide sequence: TGCGCCAGCTCCACTAGCGGGAGGCCCCAAGAGACCCAGTACTTC. It is translated as CASSTSGRPQETQYF.

The chain recombines TRBV29-1 with TRBJ1-1, with 8 positions matching TRBD1. There are 13 residues in the CDR3. V dropped 0 bases and J dropped 4; count of bases not matched to a gene: 1. The germline V gene has CDR1 SQVTM and CDR2 ANQGSEA. CDR3 residues: CSVEDGTGTEAFF. The CDR3 coding sequence is TGCAGCGTTGAAGACGGGACAGGCACTGAAGCTTTCTTT.

The CDR3 nucleotides are TGTGCCAGCGGAAGCGGGGGGGCAGATACGCAGTATTTT. Protein product: CASGSGGADTQYF. The rearrangement links TRBV11-3 to TRBJ2-3; 10 bases are shared with TRBD2. V dropped 8 bases and J dropped 4; count of bases not matched to a gene: 3. CDR3 size: 13 residues. Germline V gene lookup returns CDR1 SGHNT and CDR2 YENEEA.

The chain's CDR3 is CASSAGTNNSPLHF. In nucleotides, the CDR3 is TGCGCCAGCAGCGCGGGTACTAATAATTCACCCCTCCACTTT. The rearrangement joins TRBV5-1 to TRBJ1-6; no reliable D call. V dropped 4 bases and J dropped 5 bases, with 10 bases sitting between them. The CDR3 consists of 14 residues. The germline CDR1 and CDR2 sequences are SGHRS and YFSETQ.

The chain employs TRBV10-2 and TRBJ1-5; tentative D call: TRBD1 (6 bases). The CDR3 covers 15 residues. V was pared by 4 bases and J by 2 bases, with 12 bases between. The germline V gene encodes CDR1 WSHSY and CDR2 SAAADI. The CDR3 region has the DNA TGCGCCAGCAGTGGGGGGGGCAGGGGCAATCAGCCCCAGCATTTT. This sequence encodes CASSGGGRGNQPQHF.

The chain recombines TRBV10-1 with TRBJ1-1; D may be TRBD1 (6 bases). In germline, CDR1 is WNHNN, CDR2 SYGVQD (reference sequence). The CDR3 consists of 14 residues. The V end lost 3 bases, the J end lost 5 bases, and 13 bases lay between the germline ends. CDR3 in amino acids: CASSDPSQGTEAFF. DNA of the CDR3: TGCGCCAGCAGTGACCCTTCACAGGGAACTGAAGCTTTCTTT.

This sequence joins TRBV5-4 and TRBJ2-7; TRBD2 matches at 16 bases. V lost 3 bases, J lost 5 bases, and 8 bases stayed unmatched. There are 17 residues in the CDR3. The germline V gene has CDR1 SGHNT and CDR2 YYREEE (reference sequence). This CDR3 reads CASSWGLAGGPSHEQYF. The CDR3 nucleotides are TGTGCCAGCAGCTGGGGACTAGCGGGAGGGCCCTCTCACGAGCAGTACTTC.